The 13 T cell receptor beta chains below were found in one sample sequenced in a study of blood T cell repertoires in COVID-19. The repertoire was sequenced with immunoSEQ multiplex PCR; TCRdb's copy has only in-frame clones and lacks some. The table has around 250,000 clones, around 80% seen once. Sequenced: peripheral blood. All receptors come from an elderly woman with acute or convalescent COVID-19.

This clone was seen only once. The chain combines TRBV5-1 with TRBJ2-7, with TRBD1 matching over 7 bases. The germline V gene has CDR1 SGHRS and CDR2 YFSETQ. Germline trimming cut 4 bases from V and 3 bases from J; bases unmatched to any gene: 1. This CDR3 has 12 amino acids. The CDR3 sequence: CASSRQGYEQYF. Here the CDR3 DNA reads TGCGCCAGCAGCCGACAGGGCTACGAGCAGTACTTC.

The rearrangement links TRBV7-2 to TRBJ2-1; 10 bases fit TRBD1. This CDR3 has 16 amino acids. V lost 5 bases and J lost 8; bases outside the gene matches: 12. Germline V gene sequence: CDR1 SGHTA, CDR2 FQGNSA. In nucleotides, the CDR3 is TGTGCCAGCAGCGCGACAGGGGGCGCAGAAGCATATGAGCAGTTCTTC. This sequence encodes CASSATGGAEAYEQFF.

The chain employs TRBV29-1 and TRBJ2-3; 7 nucleotides align to TRBD2. The ends lost 7 bases at V and 0 bases at J; junction bases unmatched: 4. This CDR3 comprises 13 residues. Germline V CDR1 and CDR2: SQVTM, ANQGSEA. CDR3 nucleotide sequence: TGCAGCGGACTAGCCCAAAGCACAGATACGCAGTATTTT. Translated, it gives CSGLAQSTDTQYF.

The genes are TRBV7-9 and TRBJ1-5; 8 positions match TRBD1. Germline lookup yields CDR1 SEHNR and CDR2 FQNEAQ (reference sequence). The CDR3 is 15 amino acids. Germline trimming cut 0 bases from V and 4 bases from J; bases unmatched to any gene: 2. CDR3 residues: CASSLAGTGNQPQHF. The CDR3 DNA reads as TGTGCCAGCAGCTTAGCAGGGACAGGTAATCAGCCCCAGCATTTT.

The chain is built from TRBV4-3 and TRBJ1-3; 7 nucleotides line up with TRBD1. The ends lost 1 base at V and 4 bases at J; junction bases unmatched: 7. The CDR3 consists of 16 residues. The germline V gene has CDR1 LGHNA and CDR2 YSLEER. The CDR3: CASSQGSRQGGNTIYF. The CDR3 bases are TGCGCCAGCAGCCAAGGTTCACGACAGGGCGGAAACACCATATATTTT.

The chain combines TRBV3-1 (or the pseudogene TRBV3-2) with TRBJ2-3; TRBD2 agrees at 10 bases. J gave up 7 bases and V 3 bases, and 10 bases lay outside the gene matches. Germline assignment: CDR1 LGHDT and CDR2 YNNKEL (reference sequence). This CDR3 comprises 16 residues. CDR3 nucleotides: TGTGCCAGCAGCCAGGAAAGCGGGAGGGCCCTAAATACGCAGTATTTT. It translates to CASSQESGRALNTQYF.

The chain employs TRBV3-1 (or the pseudogene TRBV3-2) and TRBJ1-5, with a possible D match to TRBD1 (6 bases). CDR3 length equals 18 residues. The germline V gene encodes CDR1 LGHDT and CDR2 YNNKEL (reference sequence). Trimming took off 1 base at V and 2 bases at J, with 18 bases between the two ends. CDR3 sequence (DNA): TGTGCCAGCAGCCAAGTTAAATCAGGGGCAGCCTGCAATCAGCCCCAGCATTTT. As protein: CASSQVKSGAACNQPQHF.

This chain joins TRBV12-5 and TRBJ2-3; maybe TRBD1 (6 bases). The CDR3 runs to 14 residues. V shed 8 bases and J shed 4 bases, with 16 bases lying between them. Germline V gene data show CDR1 as LGHNT and CDR2 as FRNRAP. The CDR3 protein is CASSPPGEPDTQYF. CDR3 nucleotides: TGTGCTAGTTCACCCCCAGGGGAGCCAGATACGCAGTATTTT.

The chain couples TRBV7-9 to TRBJ1-6; D ambiguous. V gave up 3 bases and J gave up 10 bases, with 13 bases separating them. Germline CDR1 is SEHNR and CDR2 is FQNEAQ (reference sequence). CDR3 length equals 14 residues. CDR3 amino acids: CASSLKQFNSPLHF. As DNA, the CDR3 is TGTGCCAGCAGCTTGAAACAGTTTAACTCACCCCTCCACTTT. Filled out from reference TRBV7-9 and TRBJ1-6, the complete variable domain reads DTGVSQNPRHKITKRGQNVTFRCDPISEHNRLYWYRQTLGQGPEFLTYFQNEAQLEKSRLLSDRFSAERPKGSFSTLEIQRTEQGDSAMYLCASSLKQFNSPLHFGNGTRLTVT.

The chain joins TRBV29-1 to TRBJ2-5; 9 nucleotides agree with TRBD2. The CDR3 spans 16 residues. V dropped 1 base and J dropped 4; count of bases not matched to a gene: 10. Germline CDR1 is SQVTM and CDR2 is ANQGSEA. CDR3 protein: CSVEGEAGGPRETQYF. The CDR3 DNA follows: TGCAGCGTTGAAGGGGAGGCGGGGGGGCCGAGAGAGACCCAGTACTTC. Full variable domain (remainder filled in from reference TRBV29-1 and TRBJ2-5): SAVISQKPSRDICQRGTSLTIQCQVDSQVTMMFWYRQQPGQSLTLIATANQGSEATYESGFVIDKFPISRPNLTFSTLTVSNMSPEDSSIYLCSVEGEAGGPRETQYFGPGTRLLVL.

The rearrangement links TRBV27 to TRBJ1-4; 9 nucleotides align to TRBD1. J gave up 7 bases and V 4 bases, and 7 bases lay outside the gene matches. Germline CDR1 MNHEY, CDR2 SMNVEV (reference sequence). This CDR3 region has 15 residues. CDR3 sequence: CASSSQGAGGEKLFF. CDR3 in DNA: TGTGCCAGCAGTTCACAGGGGGCAGGAGGTGAAAAACTGTTTTTT.

The chain links TRBV7-3 to TRBJ1-6, with no clear D. Germline CDR1 SGHTA, CDR2 FQGTGA. V lost 1 base to trimming and J lost 6 bases, with 7 bases between them. The CDR3 sequence is 14 residues long. The CDR3 DNA follows: TGTGCCAGCAGCTTAAACCGCGGTAATTCACCCCTCCACTTT. Protein: CASSLNRGNSPLHF.

About this clone: Other DNA sequences of this sample code for an identical CDR3. This chain connects TRBV28 to TRBJ1-6, with 9 bases that match TRBD1. This CDR3 region has 14 residues. Germline lookup yields CDR1 MDHEN and CDR2 SYDVKM. With 5 bases clipped from V and 6 bases from J, the junction kept 2 bases outside the gene matches. The CDR3 loop is CASSPGQGNSPLHF. The CDR3 bases are TGTGCCAGCAGTCCGGGACAGGGTAATTCACCCCTCCACTTT. Full variable domain (remainder filled in from reference TRBV28 and TRBJ1-6): DVKVTQSSRYLVKRTGEKVFLECVQDMDHENMFWYRQDPGLGLRLIYFSYDVKMKEKGDIPEGYSVSREKKERFSLILESASTNQTSMYLCASSPGQGNSPLHFGNGTRLTVT.